These 8 T cell receptor beta chains originate from one sample sequenced in a study of blood T cell repertoires in COVID-19 (dated by TCRdb to 2018 to 2021). Library method: the immunoSEQ multiplex PCR assay. TCRdb stores this immuneACCESS table with in-frame sequences only. Part of the clones is absent; in the studies checked, under half of the shortfall reflects unresolved V genes, and no reason is known for the rest. Recorded for this sample are roughly 200,000 clones; about 88% of them occurred a single time. Less than 7.5% of the sample lies in the top ten. Sequenced input: peripheral blood. These receptors all stem from a middle-aged woman who had recovered from COVID-19.

This clone was recorded once. V usage is TRBV7-7 and J usage is TRBJ2-1; a weak D match, TRBD2 (6 bases). Between the trimmed V and J ends, which lost 4 bases and 5 bases, there was a span of 9 bases. In germline, CDR1 is SSHAT, CDR2 FNYEAQ (reference sequence). The CDR3 extends over 13 amino acids. CDR3 sequence: CASSSGLNNEQFF. The CDR3 bases are TGTGCCAGCAGCTCGGGACTGAACAATGAGCAGTTCTTC.

V and J are TRBV6-1 and TRBJ2-2; D call uncertain. The germline gives CDR1 MNHNS, CDR2 SASEGT. The CDR3 contains 19 residues. V dropped 1 base and J dropped 1 base, with 19 bases sitting between them. Here the CDR3 DNA reads TGTGCCAGCAGTGAAGGATTGGTCGGATGGGCCCTGAACACCGGGGAGCTGTTTTTT. Protein product: CASSEGLVGWALNTGELFF.

This chain links TRBV5-1 with TRBJ2-7; maybe TRBD2 (5 bases). CDR1 SGHRS and CDR2 YFSETQ come from the germline V gene. The V gene lost 1 base and the J gene lost 3 bases, with 8 bases spanning the gap. The CDR3 runs to 13 residues. The DNA of the CDR3 is TGCGCCAGCAGCTTGTCCGCGGGCTACGAGCAGTACTTC. Encoded protein: CASSLSAGYEQYF.

The genes are TRBV19 and TRBJ2-7; D not resolved. V lost 3 bases and J 2 bases, leaving 11 bases between the germline ends. CDR1 and CDR2 from the germline V gene are LNHDA and SQIVND (reference sequence). The CDR3 spans 14 residues. The CDR3 sequence: CASSISQFPYEQYF. The CDR3 coding sequence is TGTGCCAGTAGTATTTCACAATTTCCCTACGAGCAGTACTTC. Full variable domain (missing parts from reference TRBV19 and TRBJ2-7): DGGITQSPKYLFRKEGQNVTLSCEQNLNHDAMYWYRQDPGQGLRLIYYSQIVNDFQKGDIAEGYSVSREKKESFPLTVTSAQKNPTAFYLCASSISQFPYEQYFGPGTRLTVT.

The rearrangement links TRBV29-1 to TRBJ1-2; tentative D call: TRBD1 (5 bases). Trimming removed 0 bases at V and 5 bases at J, with 7 bases between. Germline V gene sequence: CDR1 SQVTM, CDR2 ANQGSEA. This CDR3 spans 12 amino acids. The CDR3 protein is CSVEDQGYGYTF. The CDR3 nucleotides read TGCAGCGTTGAAGATCAGGGATATGGCTACACCTTC. Using reference TRBV29-1 and TRBJ1-2 for the parts outside the CDR3, the full variable domain is SAVISQKPSRDICQRGTSLTIQCQVDSQVTMMFWYRQQPGQSLTLIATANQGSEATYESGFVIDKFPISRPNLTFSTLTVSNMSPEDSSIYLCSVEDQGYGYTFGSGTRLTVV.

This clone has only one observation. V gene TRBV24-1 combines with J gene TRBJ2-1, with 9 positions matching TRBD2. Germline values: CDR1 KGHDR, CDR2 SFDVKD. The CDR3 runs 16 residues. V dropped 0 bases and J dropped 6; count of bases not matched to a gene: 5. This CDR3 reads CATSDLAAGGPNEQFF. The CDR3 DNA reads TGTGCCACCAGTGATTTGGCAGCGGGAGGACCCAATGAGCAGTTCTTC.

The chain links TRBV18 to TRBJ2-5, with D hard to call. CDR1 and CDR2 (germline): KGHSH, LQKENI. V lost 2 bases and J 4 bases, leaving 11 bases between the germline ends. The CDR3 consists of 14 residues. CDR3 protein: CASSPRSQPETQYF. The CDR3 coding sequence is TGTGCCAGCTCACCAAGGTCACAGCCAGAGACCCAGTACTTC.

The chain joins TRBV19 to TRBJ2-2; 15 nucleotides align to TRBD2. After removal of 6 bases from V and 1 base from J, the junction contained 15 bases not matched to a gene. This CDR3 is built from 21 residues. Germline loops: CDR1 LNHDA, CDR2 SQIVND (reference sequence). CDR3 DNA: TGTGCCAGTAGCCCTAAACCCCCAGGACTAGCGGGAGGGAGGAACACCGGGGAGCTGTTTTTT. Translation: CASSPKPPGLAGGRNTGELFF.